This entry describes one T cell receptor beta chain. Antigen: not known. The data belong to a study of T-cell reconstitution after alpha-beta-depleted transplantation in children. Study-level points and caveats: Alpha-beta T cells present about two months after transplant were reported to originate from several hundred expanded graft clones. Surviving recipient T cells and thymic progenitors produced the high day-60 TCRbeta diversity seen in some patients.

Germline-derived CDR1 and CDR2 are SGHTA and FQGNSA. Trimming stripped 3 bases from V and 6 bases from J, with 16 bases between. The CDR3 totals 15 residues. Preparation of the TCRbeta library involved a method that used unique molecular identifiers. Via MiXCR, TCRdb re-called the PCR reads, giving one row per CDR3 protein. The sample lists about 980,000 distinct CDR3 sequences, 25% to 30% occurring once. Sample: PBMCs, mostly from graft donor cells, taken 360 days after TCRalphabeta/CD19-depleted stem cell transplant. J is TRBJ2-3 and V is TRBV7-2; D uncertain. This TCR came from a boy less than two years old who had a stem cell transplant for SCID, so the T cells may come from the graft donor. CDR3 in DNA: TGTGCCAGCAGCTTTCACGGACCCACAAGGGATACGCAGTATTTT. This codes for CASSFHGPTRDTQYF.